These T cell receptor beta chains were read from a single sample in a study of T cells in Graves' hyperthyroidism and ophthalmopathy. Each CDR3 protein gets one entry after TCRdb re-called the multiplex PCR reads with MiXCR. The data contain a few hundred thousand distinct CDR3 sequences, roughly an eighth of them singletons. The specimen was blood. The origin of the receptors is a woman aged 40 to 50 with Graves' ophthalmopathy. The CDR3 runs from the conserved cysteine through the conserved F or W. The D gene is left open where the match is weak. The listing skips clone size in some rows; elsewhere it reads once, few, many or a size class.

TRBJ1-1,-,TRBV19,TRBD1,CASMSGGGTEAFF,TGTGCCAGTATGTCAGGGGGCGGCACTGAAGCTTTCTTT
TRBJ2-3,-,TRBV30,TRBD2,CAWSVAGVSDTQYF,TGTGCCTGGAGTGTAGCGGGAGTTTCAGATACGCAGTATTTT
TRBJ2-5,-,TRBV20-1,-,CSARDNEGLQETQYF,TGCAGTGCTAGAGATAACGAGGGGCTCCAAGAGACCCAGTACTTC
TRBJ1-5,many,TRBV12-3/TRBV12-4,TRBD1,CASTTGTGSRFQPQHF,TGTGCCAGCACCACCGGGACAGGGTCGCGTTTTCAGCCCCAGCATTTT
TRBJ2-5,many,TRBV20-1,TRBD2,CSARDAGGSETQYF,TGCAGTGCTAGAGACGCAGGCGGGAGTGAGACCCAGTACTTC
TRBJ1-6,many,TRBV2,-,CAGSSSTPPLHF,TGTGCCGGATCATCGTCTACCCCACCCCTCCACTTT
TRBJ2-7,many,TRBV7-2,-,CASSPRGAQGEQYF,TGTGCCAGCAGCCCCAGAGGGGCTCAGGGGGAGCAGTACTTC
TRBJ1-5,many,TRBV27,-,CASSDSSSNQPQHF,TGTGCCAGCAGTGACAGCTCTAGCAATCAGCCCCAGCATTTT
TRBJ1-2,many,TRBV28,-,CASSQPADPRTYGYTF,TGTGCCAGCAGCCAACCCGCAGACCCGAGAACTTATGGCTACACCTTC
TRBJ2-5,once,TRBV6-1,TRBD2,CASSEGWVAGNLETQYF,TGTGCCAGCAGTGAAGGTTGGGTAGCGGGGAACTTAGAGACCCAGTACTTC
TRBJ2-7,-,TRBV30,-,CAWSISRLGEQYF,TGTGCCTGGAGTATCTCTCGCCTGGGGGAGCAGTACTTC
TRBJ2-4,-,TRBV9,TRBD1,CASSVGQGAKNIQYF,TGTGCCAGCAGCGTAGGACAGGGGGCCAAAAACATTCAGTACTTC
TRBJ1-4,many,TRBV28,-,CASVRSGESEKLFF,TGTGCCAGCGTCCGCTCGGGGGAGAGTGAAAAACTGTTTTTT
TRBJ2-3,-,TRBV2,-,CASTGPGNRGTDTQYF,TGTGCCAGCACCGGTCCCGGGAACAGGGGCACAGATACGCAGTATTTT
TRBJ1-1,many,TRBV6-2/TRBV6-3,TRBD1,CASSYSSGSGTVNTEAFF,TGTGCCAGCAGTTACTCGAGCGGTTCAGGGACAGTGAACACTGAAGCTTTCTTT
TRBJ1-2,many,TRBV3-1,-,CASSQDNFYPNYGYTF,TGTGCCAGCAGCCAAGATAACTTCTATCCAAACTATGGCTACACCTTC
TRBJ2-7,many,TRBV6-6,-,CASSYSSSQINSYEQYF,TGTGCCAGCAGTTACTCGTCTTCTCAGATCAATTCCTACGAGCAGTACTTC
TRBJ1-5,many,TRBV20-1,-,CSASRGARISSNQPQHF,TGCAGTGCTAGCCGGGGGGCGAGAATCTCCAGCAATCAGCCCCAGCATTTT
TRBJ1-5,many,TRBV2,-,CASKHESNQPQHF,TGTGCCAGCAAGCATGAAAGCAATCAGCCCCAGCATTTT
TRBJ1-5,many,TRBV20-1,-,CSARETGVNQPQHF,TGCAGTGCTAGAGAGACAGGCGTAAATCAGCCCCAGCATTTT
TRBJ2-1,many,TRBV29-1,-,CSVGLGYEQFF,TGCAGCGTTGGACTAGGTTATGAGCAGTTCTTC
TRBJ2-1,many,TRBV29-1,-,CSVEVGVRTEQFF,TGCAGCGTTGAGGTCGGAGTTCGGACTGAGCAGTTCTTC
TRBJ1-2,many,TRBV19,TRBD1,CASSTGQGHGYTF,TGTGCCAGTAGTACCGGACAGGGCCATGGCTACACCTTC
TRBJ2-7,many,TRBV27,TRBD2,CASSPGGGRLLAYEQYF,TGTGCCAGCAGTCCGGGCGGGGGGAGACTACTTGCCTACGAGCAGTACTTC